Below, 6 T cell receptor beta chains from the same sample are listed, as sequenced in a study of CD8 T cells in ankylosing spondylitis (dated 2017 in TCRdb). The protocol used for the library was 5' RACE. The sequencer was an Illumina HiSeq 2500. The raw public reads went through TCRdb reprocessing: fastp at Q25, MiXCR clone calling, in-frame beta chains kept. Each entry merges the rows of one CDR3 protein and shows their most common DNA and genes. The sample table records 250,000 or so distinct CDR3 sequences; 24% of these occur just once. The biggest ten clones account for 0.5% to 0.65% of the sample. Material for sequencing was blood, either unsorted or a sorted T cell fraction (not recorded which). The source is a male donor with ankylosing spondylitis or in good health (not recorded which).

The CDR3 spells CASRADGSNQPQHF. DNA of the CDR3: TGTGCCAGCAGGGCGGACGGGAGCAATCAGCCCCAGCATTTT. V gene TRBV6-1 combines with J gene TRBJ1-5; D not resolved. The V and J ends lost 6 bases and 1 base respectively, with 10 bases between them. Germline V lookup: CDR1 MNHNS, CDR2 SASEGT. The length of the CDR3 is 14 residues.

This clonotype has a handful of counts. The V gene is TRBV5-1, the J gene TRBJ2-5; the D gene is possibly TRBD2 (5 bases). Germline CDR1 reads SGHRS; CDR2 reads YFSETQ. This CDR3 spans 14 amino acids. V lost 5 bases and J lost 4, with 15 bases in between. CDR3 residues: CASSARGTRETQYF. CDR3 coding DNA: TGCGCCAGCAGTGCTCGGGGAACCCGAGAGACCCAGTACTTC.

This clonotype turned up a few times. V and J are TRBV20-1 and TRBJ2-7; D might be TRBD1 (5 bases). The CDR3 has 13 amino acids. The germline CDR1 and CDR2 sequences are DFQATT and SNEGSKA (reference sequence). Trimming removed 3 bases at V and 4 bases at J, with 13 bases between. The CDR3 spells CSARGRWAYEQYF. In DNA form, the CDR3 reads TGCAGTGCTAGGGGGCGATGGGCTTACGAGCAGTACTTC.

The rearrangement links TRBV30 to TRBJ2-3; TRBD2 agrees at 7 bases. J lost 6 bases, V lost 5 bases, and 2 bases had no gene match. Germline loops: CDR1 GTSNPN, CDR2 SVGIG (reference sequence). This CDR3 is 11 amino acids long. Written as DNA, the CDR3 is TGTGCCTGGGCGGGGGTCGATACGCAGTATTTT. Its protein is CAWAGVDTQYF.

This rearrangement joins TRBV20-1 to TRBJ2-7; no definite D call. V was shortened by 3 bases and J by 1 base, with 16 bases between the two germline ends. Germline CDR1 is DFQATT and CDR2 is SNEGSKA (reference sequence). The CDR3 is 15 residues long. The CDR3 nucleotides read TGCAGTGCTAGCCACCTTGGCAAGACTTCCTACGAGCAGTACTTC. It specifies CSASHLGKTSYEQYF.

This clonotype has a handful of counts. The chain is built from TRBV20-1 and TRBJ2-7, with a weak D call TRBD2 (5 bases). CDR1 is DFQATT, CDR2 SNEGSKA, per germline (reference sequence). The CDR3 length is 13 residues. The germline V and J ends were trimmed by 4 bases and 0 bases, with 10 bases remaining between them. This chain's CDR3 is CSANRGISYEQYF. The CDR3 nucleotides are TGCAGTGCTAACCGAGGGATCTCCTACGAGCAGTACTTC.